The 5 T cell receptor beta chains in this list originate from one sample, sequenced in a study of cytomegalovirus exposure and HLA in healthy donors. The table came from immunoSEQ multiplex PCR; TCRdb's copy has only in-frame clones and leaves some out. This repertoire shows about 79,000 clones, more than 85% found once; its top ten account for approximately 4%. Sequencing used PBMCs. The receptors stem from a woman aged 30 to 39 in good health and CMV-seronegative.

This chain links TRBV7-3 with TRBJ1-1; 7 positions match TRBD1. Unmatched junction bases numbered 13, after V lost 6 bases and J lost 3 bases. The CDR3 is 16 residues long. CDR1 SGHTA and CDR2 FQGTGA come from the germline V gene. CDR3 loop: CASRSRSGQGDTEAFF. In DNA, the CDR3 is TGTGCCAGCAGATCACGATCGGGGCAGGGGGACACTGAAGCTTTCTTT.

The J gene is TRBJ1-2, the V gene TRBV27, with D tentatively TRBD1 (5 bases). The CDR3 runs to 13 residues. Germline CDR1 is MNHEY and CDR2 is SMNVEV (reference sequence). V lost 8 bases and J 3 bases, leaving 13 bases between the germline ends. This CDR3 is CASRSQGDYGYTF. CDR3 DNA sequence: TGTGCCAGCCGATCGCAGGGCGACTATGGCTACACCTTC.

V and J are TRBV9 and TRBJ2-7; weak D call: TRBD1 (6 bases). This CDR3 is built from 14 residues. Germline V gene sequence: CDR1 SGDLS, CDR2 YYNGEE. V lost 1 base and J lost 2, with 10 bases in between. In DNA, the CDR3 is TGTGCCAGCAGCGTAACCGGGACAACCTACGAGCAGTACTTC. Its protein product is CASSVTGTTYEQYF.

CDR3 protein: CASSLLQGENTGELFF. The CDR3 nucleotides read TGTGCCAGCAGCTTATTACAGGGGGAAAACACCGGGGAGCTGTTTTTT. The chain is built from TRBV13 and TRBJ2-2, with TRBD1 matching 8 bases. The length of the CDR3 is 16 residues. CDR1 and CDR2 (germline): PRHDT, FYEKMQ (reference sequence). V shed 2 bases, J shed 2 bases, and the junction held 4 bases outside the gene matches.

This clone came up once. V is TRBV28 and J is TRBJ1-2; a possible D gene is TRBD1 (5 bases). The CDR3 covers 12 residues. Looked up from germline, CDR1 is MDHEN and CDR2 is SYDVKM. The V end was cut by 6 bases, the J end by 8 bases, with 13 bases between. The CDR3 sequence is CASSGGLEGYTF. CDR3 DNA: TGTGCCAGCAGCGGGGGTTTAGAGGGCTACACCTTC.